A selection of T cell receptor beta chains follows, all from one sample in a study of blood T cell repertoires in COVID-19. Using immunoSEQ multiplex PCR, the repertoire was profiled, and TCRdb retains in-frame clones only, with some absent. The sample contains roughly 260,000 clones, around 82% of which appear only once. Input material: peripheral blood. These receptors were collected from a woman aged 80 or older with active or convalescent COVID-19. Each CDR3 is given with its conserved first and last residue. Each record gives: D gene, clone size, J gene, V gene, CDR3 DNA, CDR3 protein. D genes are given only for firm matches. Clone sizes are given selectively: once, few, many, or a class where the clone is expanded.

TRBD1 . TRBJ2-7 TRBV6-7 TGTGCCAGCATCTGGAAGGGGGCATTATACGAGCAGTACTTC CASIWKGALYEQYF
TRBD1 . TRBJ1-5 TRBV28 TGTGCCAGCAGTAGGACAGGGGGCTTCAATCAGCCCCAGCATTTT CASSRTGGFNQPQHF
TRBD2 . TRBJ2-7 TRBV15 TGTGCCACCAGCAGAGGGGTGGCGGGAGGGCCACACGAGCAGTACTTC CATSRGVAGGPHEQYF
. . TRBJ2-7 TRBV24-1 TGTGCCACCAGCTCCCCCGGACAAGGCTACGAGCAGTACTTC CATSSPGQGYEQYF
TRBD2 . TRBJ2-1 TRBV5-1 TGCGCCAGCAGCTTGGCCGGCGGGAGGGGAAGTAATGAGCAGTTCTTC CASSLAGGRGSNEQFF
. . TRBJ2-3 TRBV5-4 TGTGCCAGCAGCTTGGAGGGGGTTACAGATACGCAGTATTTT CASSLEGVTDTQYF
. . TRBJ2-3 TRBV7-8 TGTGCCAGCAGCTTAGCTGCCCCTCGTACTCCAGATACGCAGTATTTT CASSLAAPRTPDTQYF
. . TRBJ1-5 TRBV5-1 TGCGCCAGCAGCCCGACAGGTAGCAATCAGCCCCAGCATTTT CASSPTGSNQPQHF
. . TRBJ1-1 TRBV18 TGTGCCAGCTCACGAGATGGGAGTCCAAACACTGAAGCTTTCTTT CASSRDGSPNTEAFF
. . TRBJ2-7 TRBV5-1 TGCGCCAGCAGCTTGGCTCTTCCCCTTCCCTACGAGCAGTACTTC CASSLALPLPYEQYF
. . TRBJ1-1 TRBV10-3 TGTGCCATCAGTGAGCTCTCAGGGGACACTGAAGCTTTCTTT CAISELSGDTEAFF
TRBD1 once TRBJ1-1 TRBV18 TGTGCCAGCTCACCCTACGTCCCGGGACAGGGATTGAACACTGAAGCTTTCTTT CASSPYVPGQGLNTEAFF
TRBD1 . TRBJ1-2 TRBV6-2/TRBV6-3 TGTGCCAGCAGTGGTTCCGGGACAGAAAGTAACTATGGCTACACCTTC CASSGSGTESNYGYTF
. few TRBJ1-5 TRBV28 TGTGCCAGCAGTGCGAACGGGCAGCCCCAGCATTTT CASSANGQPQHF
. . TRBJ1-1 TRBV28 TGTGCCAGCAGTTTGACGAGGAATGAAGCTTTCTTT CASSLTRNEAFF
TRBD1 . TRBJ1-1 TRBV19 TGTGCCAGTAGTCCCCAAAGGGGGCTAGGTACTGAAGCTTTCTTT CASSPQRGLGTEAFF
. once TRBJ2-1 TRBV12-5 TGTGCTAGTGGTCTCCAGGGGACCGGTGAGCAGTTCTTC CASGLQGTGEQFF
. . TRBJ1-1 TRBV20-1 TGCAGTGCTCCTACCCACACTGAAGCTTTCTTT CSAPTHTEAFF
. . TRBJ2-7 TRBV4-2 TGTGCCAGCAGCTTAACTGAGGGAAGTTTTTACGAGCAGTACTTC CASSLTEGSFYEQYF
. . TRBJ2-1 TRBV29-1 TGCAGCGTTGAAGATGGGGGCACAGAGTACAATGAGCAGTTCTTC CSVEDGGTEYNEQFF
TRBD2 . TRBJ2-7 TRBV28 TGTGCCAGCAGGGGACTAGCTTTTTACGAGCAGTACTTC CASRGLAFYEQYF
. once TRBJ1-4 TRBV6-5 TGTGCCACCCAAGCGGGGGCTGCTAATGAAAAACTGTTTTTT CATQAGAANEKLFF
. few TRBJ1-2 TRBV25-1 TGTGCCAGCAGTGAACACAGCTTCGGGGGGACTAACTATGGCTACACCTTC CASSEHSFGGTNYGYTF
. . TRBJ1-2 TRBV14 TGTGCCAGCAGCCCTAAGGAGAGGTTCGTCGGCTATGGCTACACCTTC CASSPKERFVGYGYTF
. . TRBJ1-4 TRBV5-1 TGCGCCAGCAGCTCCCCACGGGGGGAAGCAACTAATGAAAAACTGTTTTTT CASSSPRGEATNEKLFF
. once TRBJ1-5 TRBV11-1 TGTGCCAGCAGCCCGAACAGGGATCAGCCCCAGCATTTT CASSPNRDQPQHF
. . TRBJ1-1 TRBV10-3 TGTGCCATCAGTGTAGGGACTCCCCGGGGTGGCACTGAAGCTTTCTTT CAISVGTPRGGTEAFF
. . TRBJ1-2 TRBV19 TGTGCCAGTAGTACCGGACGGGACATCTCCTATGGCTACACCTTC CASSTGRDISYGYTF
TRBD1 . TRBJ2-7 TRBV5-1 TGCGCCAGCAGCTCGGACAGGGGGGAGCAGTACTTC CASSSDRGEQYF
. . TRBJ2-5 TRBV6-5 TGTGCCAGCGGTTCGCAGGGAAAAGAGACCCAGTACTTC CASGSQGKETQYF
. . TRBJ2-1 TRBV11-2 TGTGCCAGCAGCTTAGTGAGGGATAGGAAGCAGTTCTTC CASSLVRDRKQFF
. . TRBJ1-2 TRBV25-1 TGTGCCAGCAGTAGGGGCTATGGCTACACCTTC CASSRGYGYTF
TRBD1 . TRBJ1-1 TRBV6-5 TGTGCCACCCGGGGAGACAGGGGGTATAGCGCTGAAGCTTTCTTT CATRGDRGYSAEAFF
. . TRBJ2-3 TRBV12-3/TRBV12-4 TGTGCCAGCAGTTTTCGTCGAGATACGCAGTATTTT CASSFRRDTQYF
. . TRBJ1-2 TRBV23-1 TGCGCCAGCAGTCAATTCCACCCGCGGAAACACTATGGCTACACCTTC CASSQFHPRKHYGYTF
TRBD1 . TRBJ1-4 TRBV27 TGTGCCAGCAGTCCCCAATATGGACAGGGGGGTGAAAAACTGTTTTTT CASSPQYGQGGEKLFF
TRBD2 . TRBJ2-5 TRBV6-4 TGTGCCAGCAGTGGGGGACTAGGTAAAGAGACCCAGTACTTC CASSGGLGKETQYF
. . TRBJ1-1 TRBV10-1 TGCGCCAGCAGTGAGTCAGGCGGTCCCAAGGAAGCTTTCTTT CASSESGGPKEAFF
. . TRBJ2-5 TRBV5-1 TGCGCCAGCAGCTTGGTTCGGAGAGGAGAGACCCAGTACTTC CASSLVRRGETQYF
TRBD1 . TRBJ1-2 TRBV27 TGTGCCAGCAGTCACGACAGGGGCTATGGCTACACCTTC CASSHDRGYGYTF
TRBD1 . TRBJ1-2 TRBV6-1 TGTGCCAGCAGTGAGACAGGGTGGACGTGGAATAACTATGGCTACACCTTC CASSETGWTWNNYGYTF
TRBD1 . TRBJ2-7 TRBV10-3 TGTGCCATCAGTGGGGGGACAGGGTTAAACTACGAGCAGTACTTC CAISGGTGLNYEQYF
TRBD1 . TRBJ2-2 TRBV28 TGTGCCAGCAGATCCGGACAGGGGGAAACCGGGGAGCTGTTTTTT CASRSGQGETGELFF
. . TRBJ2-3 TRBV2 TGTGCCAGCAAAGGCAGGCTTAGCACAGATACGCAGTATTTT CASKGRLSTDTQYF
TRBD1 few TRBJ1-2 TRBV30 TGTGCCTGGAGGACTACCGGGACAGGCTATTTCGGCTACACCTTC CAWRTTGTGYFGYTF
. . TRBJ1-5 TRBV19 TGTGCCAGTAGTATTACGGTGAATCAGCCCCAGCATTTT CASSITVNQPQHF
TRBD1 . TRBJ2-5 TRBV18 TGTGCCAGCTCACCACCGAGGGGGACAGGCCATGGGGAGACCCAGTACTTC CASSPPRGTGHGETQYF
. . TRBJ2-1 TRBV5-6 TGTGCCAGCTCCTGGCCAGGATCCTACAATGAGCAGTTCTTC CASSWPGSYNEQFF
. . TRBJ1-3 TRBV5-1 TGCGCCAGCGCTCCATTGTTACAGGGTGTCCCTGGAAACACCATATATTTT CASAPLLQGVPGNTIYF
TRBD1 . TRBJ2-2 TRBV24-1 TGTGCCACCAGTGATCCCGGGACAGGCACCGGGGAGCTGTTTTTT CATSDPGTGTGELFF
TRBD2 few TRBJ2-1 TRBV29-1 TGCAGCGTTGAAGATCAGGAGCGGGGGGGCTACAATGAGCAGTTCTTC CSVEDQERGGYNEQFF
TRBD1 . TRBJ1-2 TRBV28 TGTGCCAGCAGAGGGACAGTCTATGGCTACACCTTC CASRGTVYGYTF
TRBD2 . TRBJ2-7 TRBV5-1 TGCGCCAGCAGCTTTCGGACTAGCAAGGACAGCTCCAAACCCGTGCACGAGCAGTACTTC CASSFRTSKDSSKPVHEQYF
. few TRBJ1-5 TRBV28 TGTGCCAGCAGTCACCTCGGGTCCTCGGAGCATTTT CASSHLGSSEHF
TRBD2 . TRBJ2-1 TRBV4-1 TGCGCCAGCAGCCAGCCGCCCTCTAGCGGGAGTGTCTACAATGAGCAGTTCTTC CASSQPPSSGSVYNEQFF
. . TRBJ2-7 TRBV5-6 TGTGCCAGCAGCCTGAGATTCCAGAGCGACGAGCAGTACTTC CASSLRFQSDEQYF
. . TRBJ2-7 TRBV5-5 TGTGCCAGCAGCTTGGCCGGAGTCTACGAGCAGTACTTC CASSLAGVYEQYF
. . TRBJ1-1 TRBV6-5 TGTGCCAGCATCCCCGGCGGGCAAATGAACACTGAAGCTTTCTTT CASIPGGQMNTEAFF
. . TRBJ2-1 TRBV18 TGTGCCAGCTCACCGTACAGCAGCTCCTACAATGAGCAGTTCTTC CASSPYSSSYNEQFF